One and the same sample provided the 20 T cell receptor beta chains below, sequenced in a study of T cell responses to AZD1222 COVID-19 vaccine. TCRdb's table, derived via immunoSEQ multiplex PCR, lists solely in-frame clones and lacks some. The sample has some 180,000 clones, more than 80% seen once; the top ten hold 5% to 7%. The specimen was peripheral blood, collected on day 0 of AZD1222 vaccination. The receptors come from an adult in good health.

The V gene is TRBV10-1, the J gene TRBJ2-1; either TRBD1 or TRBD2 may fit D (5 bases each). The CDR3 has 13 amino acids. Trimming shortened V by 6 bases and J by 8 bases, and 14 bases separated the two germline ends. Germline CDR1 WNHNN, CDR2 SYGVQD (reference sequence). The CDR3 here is CASSVDSGHEQFF. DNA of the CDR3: TGCGCCAGCAGCGTGGACTCGGGGCATGAGCAGTTCTTC.

The CDR3 here is CASSNQLGFPISPQHF. DNA for the CDR3: TGTGCCAGTAGTAACCAACTTGGATTTCCAATCAGCCCCCAGCATTTT. The J gene is TRBJ1-5, the V gene TRBV19; D is ambiguous. Germline V gene sequence: CDR1 LNHDA, CDR2 SQIVND (reference sequence). Trimming took off 4 bases at V and 10 bases at J, with 23 bases between the two ends. CDR3 length: 16 residues.

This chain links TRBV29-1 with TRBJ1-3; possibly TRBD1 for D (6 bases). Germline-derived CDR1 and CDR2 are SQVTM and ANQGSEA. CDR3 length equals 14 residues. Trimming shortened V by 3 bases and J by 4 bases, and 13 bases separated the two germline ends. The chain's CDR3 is CSVDGGATGNTIYF. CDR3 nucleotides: TGCAGCGTTGATGGGGGGGCGACGGGAAACACCATATATTTT.

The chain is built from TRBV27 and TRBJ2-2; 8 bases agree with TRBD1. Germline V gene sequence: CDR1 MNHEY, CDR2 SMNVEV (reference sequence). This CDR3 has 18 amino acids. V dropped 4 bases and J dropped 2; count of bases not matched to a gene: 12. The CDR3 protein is CASSSSGTGGFNTGELFF. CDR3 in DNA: TGTGCCAGCAGTTCATCCGGGACAGGAGGATTTAACACCGGGGAGCTGTTTTTT.

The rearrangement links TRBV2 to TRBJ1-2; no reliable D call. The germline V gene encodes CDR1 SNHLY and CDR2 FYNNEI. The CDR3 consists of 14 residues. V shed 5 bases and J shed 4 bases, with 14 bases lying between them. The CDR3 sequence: CASSPGLDGYGYTF. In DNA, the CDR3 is TGTGCCAGCAGTCCCGGGCTAGACGGCTATGGCTACACCTTC. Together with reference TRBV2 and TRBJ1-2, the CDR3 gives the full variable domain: EPEVTQTPSHQVTQMGQEVILRCVPISNHLYFYWYRQILGQKVEFLVSFYNNEISEKSEIFDDQFSVERPDGSNFTLKIRSTKLEDSAMYFCASSPGLDGYGYTFGSGTRLTVV.

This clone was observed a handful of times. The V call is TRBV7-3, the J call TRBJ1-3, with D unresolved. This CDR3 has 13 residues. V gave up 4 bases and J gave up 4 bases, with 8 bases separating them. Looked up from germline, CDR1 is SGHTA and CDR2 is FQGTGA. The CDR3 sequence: CASSSHGGNTIYF. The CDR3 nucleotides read TGTGCCAGCAGCTCACATGGGGGAAACACCATATATTTT.

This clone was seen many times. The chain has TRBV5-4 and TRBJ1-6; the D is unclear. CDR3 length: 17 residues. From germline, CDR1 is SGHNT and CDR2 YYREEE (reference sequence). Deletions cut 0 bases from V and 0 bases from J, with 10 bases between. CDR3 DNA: TGTGCCAGCAGCTTGGTCGGCAGGAGCTCCTATAATTCACCCCTCCACTTT. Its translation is CASSLVGRSSYNSPLHF.

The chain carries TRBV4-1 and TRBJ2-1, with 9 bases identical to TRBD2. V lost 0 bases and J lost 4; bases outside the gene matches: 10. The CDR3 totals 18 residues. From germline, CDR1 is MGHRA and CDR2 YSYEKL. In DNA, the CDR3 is TGCGCCAGCAGCCAAGATGAGTTTACTAGCGGGTGGTACAATGAGCAGTTCTTC. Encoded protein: CASSQDEFTSGWYNEQFF.

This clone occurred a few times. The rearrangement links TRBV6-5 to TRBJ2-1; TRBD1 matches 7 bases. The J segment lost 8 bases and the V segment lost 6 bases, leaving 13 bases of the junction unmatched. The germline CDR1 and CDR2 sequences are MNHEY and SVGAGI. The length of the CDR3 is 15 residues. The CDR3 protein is CASRAGTDTLDEQFF. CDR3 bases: TGTGCCAGCAGAGCCGGGACAGATACACTTGATGAGCAGTTCTTC.

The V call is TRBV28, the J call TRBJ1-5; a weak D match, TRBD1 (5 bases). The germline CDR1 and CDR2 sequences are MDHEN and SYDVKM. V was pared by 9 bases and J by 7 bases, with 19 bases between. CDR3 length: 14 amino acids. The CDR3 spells CARIKEEGPQPQHF. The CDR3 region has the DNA TGTGCCAGGATCAAGGAGGAGGGGCCCCAGCCCCAGCATTTT.

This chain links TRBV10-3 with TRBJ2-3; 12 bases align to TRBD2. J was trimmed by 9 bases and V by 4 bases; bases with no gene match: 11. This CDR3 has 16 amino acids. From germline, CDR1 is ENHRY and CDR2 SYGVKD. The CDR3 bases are TGTGCCATCAGTGGGGCTAGCGGGGGGGTGACTGGAACGCAGTATTTT. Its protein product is CAISGASGGVTGTQYF.

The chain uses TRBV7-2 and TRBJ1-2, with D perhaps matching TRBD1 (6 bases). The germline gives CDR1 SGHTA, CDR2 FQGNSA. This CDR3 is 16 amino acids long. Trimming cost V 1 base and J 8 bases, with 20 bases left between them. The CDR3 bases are TGTGCCAGCAGCTTAGAGGGAACAGGGAATCAAGGAGGCTACACCTTC. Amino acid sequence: CASSLEGTGNQGGYTF.

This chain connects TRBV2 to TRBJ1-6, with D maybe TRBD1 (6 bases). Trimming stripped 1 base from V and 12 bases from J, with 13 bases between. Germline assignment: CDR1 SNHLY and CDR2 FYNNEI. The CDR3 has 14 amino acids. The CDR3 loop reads CASSEGQGNRPLHF. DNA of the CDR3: TGTGCCAGCAGTGAAGGCCAGGGGAATCGACCCCTCCACTTT.

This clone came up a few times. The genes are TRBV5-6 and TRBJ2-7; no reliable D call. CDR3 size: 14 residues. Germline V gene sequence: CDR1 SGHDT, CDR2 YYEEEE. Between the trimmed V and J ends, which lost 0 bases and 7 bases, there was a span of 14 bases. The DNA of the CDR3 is TGTGCCAGCAGCTTGGTCGGCGGAGCTAGGGAGCAGTACTTC. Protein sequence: CASSLVGGAREQYF.

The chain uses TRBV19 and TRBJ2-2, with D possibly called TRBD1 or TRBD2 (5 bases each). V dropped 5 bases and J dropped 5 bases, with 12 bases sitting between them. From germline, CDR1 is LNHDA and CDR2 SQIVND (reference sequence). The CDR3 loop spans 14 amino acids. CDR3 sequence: CASSHGTATGELFF. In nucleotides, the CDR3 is TGTGCCAGTAGTCATGGGACGGCTACCGGGGAGCTGTTTTTT.

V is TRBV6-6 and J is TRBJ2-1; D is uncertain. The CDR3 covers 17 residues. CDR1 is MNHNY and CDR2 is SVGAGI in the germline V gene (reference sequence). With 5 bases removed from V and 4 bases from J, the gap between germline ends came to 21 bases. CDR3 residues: CASSPIGLVGGYNEQFF. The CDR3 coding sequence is TGTGCCAGCAGTCCGATCGGGTTAGTGGGCGGATACAATGAGCAGTTCTTC.

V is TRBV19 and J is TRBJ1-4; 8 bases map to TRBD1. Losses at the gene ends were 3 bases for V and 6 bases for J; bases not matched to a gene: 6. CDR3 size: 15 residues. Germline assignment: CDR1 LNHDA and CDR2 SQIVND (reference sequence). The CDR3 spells CASSIRTGYYEKLFF. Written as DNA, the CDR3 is TGTGCCAGTAGTATCCGGACAGGGTATTATGAAAAACTGTTTTTT.

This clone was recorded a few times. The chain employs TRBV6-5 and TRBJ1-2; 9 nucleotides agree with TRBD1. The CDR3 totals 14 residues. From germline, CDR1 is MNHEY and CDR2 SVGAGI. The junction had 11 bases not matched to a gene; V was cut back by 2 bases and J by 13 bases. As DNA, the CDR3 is TGTGCCAGCAGTTACGAACCGGGACAGGGAAAAGTCACCTTC. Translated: CASSYEPGQGKVTF.

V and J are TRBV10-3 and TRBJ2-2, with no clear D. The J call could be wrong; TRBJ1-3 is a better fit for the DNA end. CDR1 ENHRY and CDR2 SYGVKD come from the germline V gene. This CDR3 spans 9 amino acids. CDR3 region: CAILHTIYF. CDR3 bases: TGTGCCATCTTGCACACCATATATTTT.

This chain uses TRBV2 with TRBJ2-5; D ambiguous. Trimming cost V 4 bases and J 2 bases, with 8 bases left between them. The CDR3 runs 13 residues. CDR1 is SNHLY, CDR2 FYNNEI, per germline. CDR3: CASSAEFQETQYF. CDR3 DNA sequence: TGTGCCAGCAGTGCGGAATTTCAAGAGACCCAGTACTTC.